The next 8 T cell receptor beta chains were all read from a single sample in a study of T cell repertoires in cytomegalovirus infection (dated by TCRdb to the late 2010s). TCRdb lists the instrument as Illumina HiSeq 1500. TCRdb took the public reads, trimmed them with fastp at Q25, ran MiXCR for clone calling and kept in-frame beta chains. Every distinct CDR3 protein forms one entry, paired with its most common genes and DNA. For this sample the table gives some 700,000 distinct CDR3 sequences, of which 33% were detected only once. The ten largest account for around a sixth of the sample. Antigens for these TCRs are unknown. The sample's treatment or condition, from its label and the paper: in vitro stimulation with specific CMV peptide epitopes to enrich CMV-specific T cells. Source: cultured PBMCs, taken from culture after CMV antigen stimulation. The receptor source for this set is a human donor in good health (CMV status not recorded). Some clones in this sample may be carry-over from other donors' samples.

This clonotype was seen only a few times. The chain combines TRBV19 with TRBJ1-1; D is perhaps TRBD1 (6 bases). This CDR3 is built from 13 residues. The germline CDR1 and CDR2 sequences are LNHDA and SQIVND (reference sequence). V was cut by 2 bases and J by 5 bases, with 9 bases left in between. The CDR3 reads CASSITRGTEAFF. The CDR3 DNA follows: TGTGCCAGTAGTATAACCAGGGGTACTGAAGCTTTCTTT.

The gene calls are TRBV11-2 and TRBJ1-4; 7 bases line up with TRBD1. V lost 3 bases to trimming and J lost 8 bases; unmatched junction nucleotides: 9. The CDR3 totals 15 residues. In germline, CDR1 is SGHAT, CDR2 FQNNGV. In DNA form, the CDR3 reads TGTGCCAGCAGCTTGGAAGGGGGCCCGGACGAAAAACTGTTTTTT. Encoded protein: CASSLEGGPDEKLFF.

The J gene is TRBJ1-2, the V gene TRBV5-5; 7 bases line up with TRBD1. CDR1 and CDR2 (germline): SGHKS, YYEKEE (reference sequence). The ends lost 4 bases at V and 5 bases at J; junction bases unmatched: 11. There are 15 residues in the CDR3. The CDR3 loop reads CASSSGTVLMYGYTF. The CDR3 bases are TGTGCCAGCAGCAGCGGGACAGTCTTAATGTATGGCTACACCTTC.

The J gene is TRBJ1-5, the V gene TRBV4-1; no reliable D call. The germline gives CDR1 MGHRA, CDR2 YSYEKL. The V and J ends lost 0 bases and 0 bases respectively, with 6 bases between them. The CDR3 covers 15 residues. CDR3 loop: CASSQDGSSNQPQHF. CDR3 nucleotide sequence: TGCGCCAGCAGCCAAGATGGGAGTAGCAATCAGCCCCAGCATTTT.

This clonotype came up a few times. The rearrangement links TRBV5-1 to TRBJ2-7, with a weak D call TRBD1 (6 bases). Germline V CDR1 and CDR2: SGHRS, YFSETQ. The V end was cut by 2 bases, the J end by 0 bases, with 12 bases between. This CDR3 is 15 amino acids long. The CDR3 nucleotides read TGCGCCAGCAGCTTAGGCTTCAGGGGCTCCTACGAGCAGTACTTC. It codes for CASSLGFRGSYEQYF.

This clonotype occurred a few times. The rearrangement links TRBV28 to TRBJ2-7, with TRBD1 identical over 7 bases. The germline CDR1 and CDR2 sequences are MDHEN and SYDVKM. The CDR3 runs 15 residues. The trim removed 5 bases at V and 5 bases at J, leaving 12 bases unmatched. The CDR3 reads CASSPYRGPYDEQYF. DNA for the CDR3: TGTGCCAGCAGTCCCTACAGGGGTCCATACGACGAGCAGTACTTC.

The chain carries TRBV5-1 and TRBJ1-1, with 10 bases matching TRBD1. Germline V lookup: CDR1 SGHRS, CDR2 YFSETQ. V dropped 4 bases and J dropped 8; count of bases not matched to a gene: 11. This CDR3 has 15 amino acids. Here the CDR3 reads CASSTGTGALGEAFF. For the CDR3, the DNA is TGCGCCAGCAGCACCGGGACAGGGGCCTTGGGGGAAGCTTTCTTT.

V usage is TRBV18 and J usage is TRBJ2-7, with 9 bases matching TRBD1. This CDR3 is built from 15 residues. Germline assignment: CDR1 KGHSH and CDR2 LQKENI. V gave up 3 bases and J gave up 5 bases; unmatched junction bases: 8. CDR3: CASSPPTGGRNEQYF. The CDR3 DNA is TGTGCCAGCTCACCCCCGACAGGGGGGAGGAACGAGCAGTACTTC.